This T cell receptor beta chain stems from a study of blood T cell repertoires in COVID-19. The wider study: Acute-phase and convalescent COVID-19 samples originated in the United States, Italy and Spain. Nucleic acid was either cDNA or gDNA, and it came from T cells, B-cell-depleted T cells, or PBMCs.

Study members were between roughly 18 and 100 years old and lived in around 24 US regions. Study processing details: Counts of nucleated cells, estimated from reference gene primer amplification, were obtained. TCRdb keeps only in-frame clones here, not all; method: immunoSEQ multiplex PCR. The V and J calls and clone size come from that table; D and trimming were worked out from the DNA. The sample holds 350,000 to 450,000 clones; 80% to 90% are singletons and the top ten take 0.95% to 1.3%. Trimming stripped 6 bases from V and 4 bases from J, with 16 bases between. Germline V CDR1 and CDR2: LNHDA, SQIVND (reference sequence). CDR3 length: 14 residues.

The TCR originated in a man aged 25 to 45 who had recovered from COVID-19. Sequencing was carried out using PBMCs or T cells enriched from blood (not recorded which). The rearrangement uses TRBV19 and TRBJ2-7; tentative D call: TRBD2 (6 bases). The CDR3 spells CASRGDSGVYEQYF. CDR3 DNA: TGTGCCAGTAGGGGCGATAGCGGAGTGTACGAGCAGTACTTC.